This T cell receptor beta chain is drawn from a study of blood T cell repertoires in COVID-19. At the level of the study: COVID-19 samples from acute and convalescent phases originated in the United States, Italy and Spain. In each case, the material was cDNA or gDNA derived from T cells, B-cell-depleted T cells, or PBMCs.

The CDR3 is 15 residues long. CDR1 is LNHDA, CDR2 SQIVND, per germline (reference sequence). V was trimmed by 5 bases and J by 4 bases, leaving 15 bases between them. Sequencing was performed with immunoSEQ multiplex PCR; in TCRdb, only in-frame clones are kept and a portion is missing. Found here are around 430,000 clones, about 87% of them singletons; the top ten hold approximately 10%. Participants were placed into cohorts based on the clinical history they reported. The sample consisted of PBMCs or T cells enriched from blood (not recorded which). The clonotype was recovered from a woman in her forties or fifties who had recovered from COVID-19. The gene calls are TRBV19 and TRBJ2-1; D is perhaps TRBD2 (6 bases). CDR3 in amino acids: CASSLAVNPYNEQFF. CDR3 coding DNA: TGTGCCAGTAGTTTAGCGGTGAACCCATACAATGAGCAGTTCTTC.